This TCR beta chain was obtained from a study of blood T cell repertoires in COVID-19. Study background: T cells, B-cell-depleted T cells, or PBMCs supplied cDNA or gDNA.

The method was immunoSEQ multiplex PCR; TCRdb's version includes in-frame clones alone and lacks a portion of them. The sample has 150,000 to 200,000 clones; roughly nine tenths are singletons. Material for sequencing was peripheral blood. This TCR was sampled from a man in his sixties or seventies with active or convalescent COVID-19.

CDR3 region: CASSYGGNYNEQFF. CDR3 in DNA: TGTGCCAGCAGTTACGGGGGAAACTACAATGAGCAGTTCTTC. The chain couples TRBV25-1 to TRBJ2-1; TRBD2 might be the D (6 bases). With 5 bases removed from V and 3 bases from J, the gap between germline ends came to 11 bases. The CDR3 covers 14 residues. The germline gives CDR1 MGHDK, CDR2 SYGVNS. Full variable domain (remainder filled in from reference TRBV25-1 and TRBJ2-1): EADIYQTPRYLVIGTGKKITLECSQTMGHDKMYWYQQDPGMELHLIHYSYGVNSTEKGDLSSESTVSRIRTEHFPLTLESARPSHTSQYLCASSYGGNYNEQFFGPGTRLTVL.